This T cell receptor beta chain originates from a study of OX40 agonist ivuxolimab in advanced cancers. Study information: The patients received agonistic anti-OX40 (CD134) antibody ivuxolimab.

Baseline was the first blood sampling point, followed by cycle 4 day 1 and cycle 7 day 1. The data were produced by immunoSEQ multiplex PCR, yet TCRdb's version contains in-frame clones alone and is incomplete. The sample contains tens of thousands of clones, about nine tenths of which appear only once. Germline V gene sequence: CDR1 MNHEY, CDR2 SMNVEV (reference sequence). CDR3 length: 17 residues. The V gene lost 6 bases and the J gene lost 2 bases, with 17 bases spanning the gap. The TCR sequence derives from an adult with an advanced solid tumor such as melanoma, head and neck, liver or kidney cancer. The specimen was CD4+ or CD8+ T cells sorted from blood, collected in a trial of the OX40 agonist ivuxolimab. The J gene is TRBJ2-6, the V gene TRBV27; a weak D match, TRBD1 (6 bases). CDR3 nucleotides: TGTGCCAGCAGCCGACAACACAGGGTAACTGGGGCCAACGTCCTGACTTTC. Translation gives CASSRQHRVTGANVLTF.